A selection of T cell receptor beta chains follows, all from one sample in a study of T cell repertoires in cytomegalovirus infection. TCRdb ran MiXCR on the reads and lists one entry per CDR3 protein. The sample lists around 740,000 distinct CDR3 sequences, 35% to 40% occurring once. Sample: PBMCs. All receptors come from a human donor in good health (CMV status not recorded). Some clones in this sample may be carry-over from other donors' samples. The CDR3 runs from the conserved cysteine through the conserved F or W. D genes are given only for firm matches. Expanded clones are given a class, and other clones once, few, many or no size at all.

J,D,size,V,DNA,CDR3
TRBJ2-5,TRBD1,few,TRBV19,TGTGCCAGTAGTCCAAGGGGGCTGGAGACCCAGTACTTC,CASSPRGLETQYF
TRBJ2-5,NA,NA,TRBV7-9,TGTGCCAGCAGCCCCACGGGGGGCCTGGTTGGGGACCAGTACTTC,CASSPTGGLVGDQYF
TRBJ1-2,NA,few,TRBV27,TGTGCCAGCAGTTTATTCCCCCCAGAGACGGGGTATGGCTACACCTTC,CASSLFPPETGYGYTF
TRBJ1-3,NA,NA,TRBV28,TGTGCCAGCAAAGGGGAACAGATCGGAAACACCATATATTTT,CASKGEQIGNTIYF
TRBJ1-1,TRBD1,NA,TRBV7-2,TGTTCCAGCAGCCGATCGGACAGGGCTAGGACTGAAGCTTTCTTT,CSSSRSDRARTEAFF
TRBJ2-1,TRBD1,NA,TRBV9,TGTGCCAGCAGCCAACAGGGGGTCAATGAGCAGTTCTTC,CASSQQGVNEQFF
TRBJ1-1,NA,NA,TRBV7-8,TGTGCCAGCACTCCAGGAGGAGGTTTCACTGAAGCTTTATTT,CASTPGGGFTEALF
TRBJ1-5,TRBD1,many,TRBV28,TGTGCCAGCAGTTTATCCAGGGGGGGTCAGCCCCAGCATTTT,CASSLSRGGQPQHF
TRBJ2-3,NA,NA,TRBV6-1,TGTGCCAGCAGTCCGGTGGGGGGGCGAAGCACAGATACGCAGTATTTT,CASSPVGGRSTDTQYF
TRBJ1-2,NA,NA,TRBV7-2,TGTGCCAGCAGCCCACAGTCCCCCGCGGATCATGGCTACACCTTC,CASSPQSPADHGYTF
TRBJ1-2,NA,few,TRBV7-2,TGTGCCAGCAGCTCTCCAGGGATCCTCGGCTACACCTTC,CASSSPGILGYTF
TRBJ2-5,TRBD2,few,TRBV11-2,TGTGCCAGCAGCACGGGACTAGCGGGAGGTTTGGAGACCCAGTACTTC,CASSTGLAGGLETQYF
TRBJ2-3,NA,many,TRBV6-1,TGTGCCAGCTCCCGGGATGGGGGCACAGATACGCAGTATTTT,CASSRDGGTDTQYF
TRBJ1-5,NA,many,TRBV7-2,TGTGCCAGCAGTTACATCAATCAGCCCCAGCATTTT,CASSYINQPQHF
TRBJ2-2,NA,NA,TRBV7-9,TGTGCCAGCAGCTTACCAGGTAGCGGGGAGCTGTTTTTT,CASSLPGSGELFF
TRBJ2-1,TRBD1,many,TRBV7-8,TGTGCCAGCAGCTTCCGACATAACACAGGGGTCAATGAGCAGTTCTTC,CASSFRHNTGVNEQFF
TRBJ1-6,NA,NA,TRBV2,TGTGCCAGCAGTGAAGCCAGAAATACGCATTCACCCCTCCACTTT,CASSEARNTHSPLHF
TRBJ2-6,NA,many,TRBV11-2,TGTGCCAGCAGCCCTGATCCTCAACAGAGCTCTGGGGCCAACGTCCTGACTTTC,CASSPDPQQSSGANVLTF
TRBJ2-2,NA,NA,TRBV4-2,TGTGCCAGCAGTCATGCCTCGGGACAGCGGGACACCGGGGAGCTGTTTTTT,CASSHASGQRDTGELFF
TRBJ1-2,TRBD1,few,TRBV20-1,TGCAGTGCTTACCGGGACAGGGGATATGATGGCTACACCTTC,CSAYRDRGYDGYTF
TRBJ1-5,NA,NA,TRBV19,TGTGCCAGTAGTTTAGGACAGAGAAATCAGCCCCAGCATTTT,CASSLGQRNQPQHF
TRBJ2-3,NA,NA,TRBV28,TGTGCCAGCAGAACCGGACGGGATACGCAGTATTTT,CASRTGRDTQYF
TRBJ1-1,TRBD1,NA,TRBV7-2,TGTGCCAGCAGCCCCTATTTAGGACAGGGGGGGACTGAAGCTTTCTTT,CASSPYLGQGGTEAFF
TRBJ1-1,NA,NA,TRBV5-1,TGCGCCAGCAGCTTGTATGGGCAGTCCACTGAAGCTTTCTTT,CASSLYGQSTEAFF
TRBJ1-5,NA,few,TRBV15,TGTGCCACCAGCAGAGGGGCCCAGCCCCAGCATTTT,CATSRGAQPQHF
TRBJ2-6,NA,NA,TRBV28,TGTGCCAGCAATCCGACAGGAGCCCTCTCTGGGGCCAACGTCCTGACTTTC,CASNPTGALSGANVLTF
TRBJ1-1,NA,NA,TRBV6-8,TGTGCCATCAGTCCTCCGGGGGCAGGTACTGAAGCTTTCTTT,CAISPPGAGTEAFF
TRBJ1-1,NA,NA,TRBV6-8,TGTGCCAGCAGTCAAAGGGAGAACACTGAAGCTTTCTTT,CASSQRENTEAFF
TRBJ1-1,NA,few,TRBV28,TGTGCCAGCAGTTTAAGTCAGGGAAGGACTGAAGCTTTCTTT,CASSLSQGRTEAFF
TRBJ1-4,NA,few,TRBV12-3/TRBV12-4,TGTGCCAGCAGTTTCCTCGACAGGATTGAAAAACTGTTTTTT,CASSFLDRIEKLFF
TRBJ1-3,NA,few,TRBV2,TGTGCCAGCAGCTGGAGCGGAGGGGGGGCAGGTGGAAACACCATATATTTT,CASSWSGGGAGGNTIYF
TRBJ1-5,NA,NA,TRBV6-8,TGTGCCAGCAGTGTCAGGGGAGGTCAGCCCCAGCATTTT,CASSVRGGQPQHF
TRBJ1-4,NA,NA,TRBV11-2,TGTGCCAGCAGCCATGGAATTGGGCCTGGCGAAAAACTGCTTTTT,CASSHGIGPGEKLLF
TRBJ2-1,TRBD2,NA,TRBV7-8,TGTGCCAGCAGCCCTTTAGCGGGGTACAATGAGCAGTTCTTC,CASSPLAGYNEQFF
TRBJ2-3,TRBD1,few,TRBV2,TGTGCCAGCAGTGAAACAGGGGTCCCAACAGATACGCAGTATTTT,CASSETGVPTDTQYF
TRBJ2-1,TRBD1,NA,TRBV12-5,TGTGCTAGTGGTTCGGGACAGGGGGTGTCCTACAATGAGCAGTTCTTC,CASGSGQGVSYNEQFF
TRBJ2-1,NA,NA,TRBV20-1,TGCAGTGCTCCCGGGACCCACTCTGTTGAGCAGTTCTTC,CSAPGTHSVEQFF
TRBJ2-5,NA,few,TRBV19,TGTGCCAGTAAGGGGAGGTACCAAGAGACCCAGTACTTC,CASKGRYQETQYF
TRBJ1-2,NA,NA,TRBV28,TGTGCCTGCAGCTCCCCTATGGACAGCCCGACCTTC,CACSSPMDSPTF
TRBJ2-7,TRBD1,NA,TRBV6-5,TGTGCCAGCCAACCGGGACAGGGGGCTCACGAGCAGTACTTC,CASQPGQGAHEQYF
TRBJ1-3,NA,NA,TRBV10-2,TGCGCCAGCAGTGAGTCCGGGGGGTCCGGAAACACCATATATTTT,CASSESGGSGNTIYF